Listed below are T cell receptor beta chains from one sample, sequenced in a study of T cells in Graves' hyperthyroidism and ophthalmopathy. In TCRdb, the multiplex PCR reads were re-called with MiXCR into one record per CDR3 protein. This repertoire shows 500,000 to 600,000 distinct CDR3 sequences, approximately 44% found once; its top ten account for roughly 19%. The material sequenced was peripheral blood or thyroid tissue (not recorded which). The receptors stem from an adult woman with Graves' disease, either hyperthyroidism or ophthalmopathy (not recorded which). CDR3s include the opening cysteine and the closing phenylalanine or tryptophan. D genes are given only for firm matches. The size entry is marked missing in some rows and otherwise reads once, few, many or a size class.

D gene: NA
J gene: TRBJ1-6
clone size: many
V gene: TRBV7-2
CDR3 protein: CASSFVSTNNSPLHF
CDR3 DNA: TGTGCCAGCAGCTTTGTAAGCACTAATAATTCACCCCTCCACTTT

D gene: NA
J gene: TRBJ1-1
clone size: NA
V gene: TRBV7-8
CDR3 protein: CASSSITRLGAFF
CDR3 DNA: TGTGCCAGCAGCTCCATCACGCGGCTGGGAGCTTTCTTT

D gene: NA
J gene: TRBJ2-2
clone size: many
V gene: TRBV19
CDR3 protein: CASSMRGPLGSGELFF
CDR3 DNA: TGTGCCAGTAGTATGAGGGGACCTCTTGGTAGCGGGGAGCTGTTTTTT

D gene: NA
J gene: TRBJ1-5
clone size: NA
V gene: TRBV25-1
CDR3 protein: CASRERTEHQPQHF
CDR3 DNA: TGTGCCAGCAGGGAAAGGACGGAACATCAGCCCCAGCATTTT

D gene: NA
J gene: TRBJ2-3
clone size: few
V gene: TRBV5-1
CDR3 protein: CASSFQGSTDTQYF
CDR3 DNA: TGCGCCAGCAGCTTTCAGGGAAGCACAGATACGCAGTATTTT

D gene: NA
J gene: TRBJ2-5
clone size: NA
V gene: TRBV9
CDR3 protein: CASSLFGDEETQYF
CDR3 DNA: TGTGCCAGCAGCTTGTTCGGCGACGAAGAGACCCAGTACTTC

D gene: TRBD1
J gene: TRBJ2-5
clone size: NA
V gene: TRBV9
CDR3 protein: CASSVFGTGGWETQYF
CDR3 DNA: TGTGCCAGCAGCGTTTTTGGGACAGGGGGCTGGGAGACCCAGTACTTC

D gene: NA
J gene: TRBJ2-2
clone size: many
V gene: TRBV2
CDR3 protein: CASSGLGTANTGELFF
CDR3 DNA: TGTGCCAGCAGTGGGCTAGGGACCGCGAACACCGGGGAGCTGTTTTTT

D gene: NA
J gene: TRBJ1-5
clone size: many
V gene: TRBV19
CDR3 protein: CASSIQGVGQPQHF
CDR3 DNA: TGTGCCAGTAGTATCCAGGGTGTTGGGCAGCCCCAGCATTTT

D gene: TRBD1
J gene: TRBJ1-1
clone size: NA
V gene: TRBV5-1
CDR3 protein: CASSSQGARTEAFF
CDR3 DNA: TGCGCCAGCAGCTCACAGGGGGCGAGGACTGAAGCTTTCTTT

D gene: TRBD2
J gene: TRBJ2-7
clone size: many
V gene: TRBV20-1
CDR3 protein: CSARSLSSWGLAGEQYF
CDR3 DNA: TGCAGTGCTAGATCTCTGTCTTCTTGGGGACTAGCGGGCGAGCAGTACTTC

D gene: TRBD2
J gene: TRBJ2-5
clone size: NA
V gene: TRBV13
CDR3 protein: CASSRGLAGPVQETQYF
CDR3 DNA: TGTGCCAGCAGCCGGGGACTAGCGGGGCCCGTACAAGAGACCCAGTACTTC

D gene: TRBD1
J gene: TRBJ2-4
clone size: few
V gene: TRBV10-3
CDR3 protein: CAISDLDREVNIQYF
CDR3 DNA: TGTGCCATCAGTGATTTGGACAGGGAGGTAAACATTCAGTACTTC

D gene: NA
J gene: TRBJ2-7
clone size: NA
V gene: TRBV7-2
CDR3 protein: CASSIAGGQAYEQYF
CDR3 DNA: TGTGCCAGCAGCATCGCTGGGGGGCAAGCGTACGAGCAGTACTTC

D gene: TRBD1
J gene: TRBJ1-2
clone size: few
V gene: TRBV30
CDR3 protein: CAWRTPGTGPGGYTF
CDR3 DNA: TGTGCCTGGAGGACTCCCGGGACAGGGCCGGGGGGCTACACCTTC

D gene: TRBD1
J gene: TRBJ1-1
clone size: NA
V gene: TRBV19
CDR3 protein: CASKAAGGQEAFF
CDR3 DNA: TGTGCCAGTAAGGCAGCAGGGGGGCAGGAAGCTTTCTTT

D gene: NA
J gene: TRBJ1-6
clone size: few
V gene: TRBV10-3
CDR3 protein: CAIRGAQSNSPLHF
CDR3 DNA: TGTGCCATCAGGGGGGCGCAGTCGAATTCACCCCTCCACTTT

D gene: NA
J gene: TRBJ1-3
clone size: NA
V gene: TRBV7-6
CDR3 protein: CASSPKRAGNTIYF
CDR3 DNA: TGTGCCAGCTCTCCTAAGAGGGCTGGAAACACCATATATTTT

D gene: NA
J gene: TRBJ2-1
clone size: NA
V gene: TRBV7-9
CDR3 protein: CASSSPFEQFF
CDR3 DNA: TGTGCCAGCAGCTCTCCCTTTGAGCAGTTCTTC

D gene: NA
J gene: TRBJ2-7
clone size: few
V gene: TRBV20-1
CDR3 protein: CSARRGAYEQYF
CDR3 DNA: TGCAGTGCACGACGGGGAGCCTACGAGCAGTACTTC

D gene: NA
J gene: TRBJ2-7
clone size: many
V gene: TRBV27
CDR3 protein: CASRPDSWSSYEQYF
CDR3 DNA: TGTGCCAGCAGACCAGACTCCTGGAGCTCCTACGAGCAGTACTTC

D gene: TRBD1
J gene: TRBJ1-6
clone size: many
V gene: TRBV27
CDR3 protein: CASSMTGAGTPLHF
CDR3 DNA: TGTGCCAGCTCGATGACAGGGGCAGGGACACCCCTCCACTTT

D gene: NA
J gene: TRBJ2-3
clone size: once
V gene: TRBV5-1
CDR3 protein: CASSLVGSTDTQYF
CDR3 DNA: TGCGCCAGCAGCTTGGTGGGGAGCACAGATACGCAGTATTTT

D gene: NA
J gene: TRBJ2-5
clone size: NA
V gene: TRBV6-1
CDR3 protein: CASRGTATQYF
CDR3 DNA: TGTGCCAGCAGAGGGACGGCTACCCAGTACTTC

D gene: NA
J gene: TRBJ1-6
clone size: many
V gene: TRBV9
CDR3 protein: CASSVDGTENSPLHF
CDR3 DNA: TGTGCCAGCAGCGTAGACGGGACCGAGAATTCACCCCTCCACTTT

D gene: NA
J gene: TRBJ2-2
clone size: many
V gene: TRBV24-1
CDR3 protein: CATSGVSGELFF
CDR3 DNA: TGTGCCACCAGTGGAGTTTCCGGGGAGCTGTTTTTT

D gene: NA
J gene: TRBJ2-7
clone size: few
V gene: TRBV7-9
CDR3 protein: CASSSLDSRSYEQYF
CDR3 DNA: TGTGCCAGCAGCTCCCTCGACAGTCGATCCTACGAGCAGTACTTC

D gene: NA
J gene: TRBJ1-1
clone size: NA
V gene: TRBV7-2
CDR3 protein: CASSLVGQNTEAFF
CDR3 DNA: TGTGCCAGCAGCTTGGTGGGGCAGAACACTGAAGCTTTCTTT

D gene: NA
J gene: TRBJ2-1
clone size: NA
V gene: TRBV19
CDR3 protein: CASTVGPLYNEQFF
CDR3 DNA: TGTGCCAGTACCGTCGGACCCCTTTACAATGAGCAGTTCTTC

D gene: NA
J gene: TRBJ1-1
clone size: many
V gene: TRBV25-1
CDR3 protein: CASSDRFTEAFF
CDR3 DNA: TGTGCCAGCAGTGACCGTTTCACTGAAGCTTTCTTT

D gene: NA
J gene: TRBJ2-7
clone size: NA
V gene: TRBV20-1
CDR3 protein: CSARDQATLYEQYF
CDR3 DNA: TGCAGTGCTAGAGACCAGGCAACTCTCTACGAGCAGTACTTC

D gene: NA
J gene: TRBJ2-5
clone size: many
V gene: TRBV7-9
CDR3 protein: CATRAGNKETQYF
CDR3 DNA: TGTGCCACCCGGGCAGGGAACAAAGAGACCCAGTACTTC

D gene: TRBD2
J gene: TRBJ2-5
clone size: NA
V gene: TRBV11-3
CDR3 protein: CASSLVAGNAGLAEQETQYF
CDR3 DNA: TGTGCCAGCAGCTTAGTGGCCGGGAACGCAGGACTAGCAGAACAAGAGACCCAGTACTTC

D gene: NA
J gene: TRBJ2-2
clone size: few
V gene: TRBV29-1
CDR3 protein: CSVEVFRELFF
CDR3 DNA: TGCAGCGTTGAAGTGTTTAGGGAGCTGTTTTTT

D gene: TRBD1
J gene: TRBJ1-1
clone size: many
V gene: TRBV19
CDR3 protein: CASSPLFAGQGYTEAFF
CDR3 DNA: TGTGCCAGTAGCCCCCTCTTTGCGGGACAGGGGTACACTGAAGCTTTCTTT

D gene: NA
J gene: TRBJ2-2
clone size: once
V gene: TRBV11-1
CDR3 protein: CASSSSTVNTGELFF
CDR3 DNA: TGTGCCAGCAGCTCCTCGACGGTGAACACCGGGGAGCTGTTTTTT

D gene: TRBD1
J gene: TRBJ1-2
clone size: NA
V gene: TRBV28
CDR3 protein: CASSPQGAGYGYTF
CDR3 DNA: TGTGCCAGCAGTCCACAGGGGGCTGGCTATGGCTACACCTTC

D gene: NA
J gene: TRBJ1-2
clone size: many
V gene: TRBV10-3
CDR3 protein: CAISDEGLDTF
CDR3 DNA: TGTGCCATCAGTGACGAGGGCTTGGACACCTTC

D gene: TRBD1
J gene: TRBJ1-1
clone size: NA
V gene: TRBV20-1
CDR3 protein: CSAWDRDLITEAFF
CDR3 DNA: TGCAGTGCGTGGGACAGGGACTTGATCACTGAAGCTTTCTTT

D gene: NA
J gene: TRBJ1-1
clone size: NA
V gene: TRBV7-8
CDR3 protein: CASSTSGTTNTEAFF
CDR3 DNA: TGTGCCAGCAGCACTTCCGGGACAACGAACACTGAAGCTTTCTTT

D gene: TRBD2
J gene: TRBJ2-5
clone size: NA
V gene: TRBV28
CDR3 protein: CASRPTSGVGTQYF
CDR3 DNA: TGTGCCAGCAGACCGACTAGCGGGGTGGGGACCCAGTACTTC

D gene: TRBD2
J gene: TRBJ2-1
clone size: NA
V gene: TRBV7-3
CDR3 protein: CASSLNSGGGINEQFF
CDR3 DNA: TGTGCCAGCAGCTTAAATTCCGGGGGGGGGATCAATGAGCAGTTCTTC